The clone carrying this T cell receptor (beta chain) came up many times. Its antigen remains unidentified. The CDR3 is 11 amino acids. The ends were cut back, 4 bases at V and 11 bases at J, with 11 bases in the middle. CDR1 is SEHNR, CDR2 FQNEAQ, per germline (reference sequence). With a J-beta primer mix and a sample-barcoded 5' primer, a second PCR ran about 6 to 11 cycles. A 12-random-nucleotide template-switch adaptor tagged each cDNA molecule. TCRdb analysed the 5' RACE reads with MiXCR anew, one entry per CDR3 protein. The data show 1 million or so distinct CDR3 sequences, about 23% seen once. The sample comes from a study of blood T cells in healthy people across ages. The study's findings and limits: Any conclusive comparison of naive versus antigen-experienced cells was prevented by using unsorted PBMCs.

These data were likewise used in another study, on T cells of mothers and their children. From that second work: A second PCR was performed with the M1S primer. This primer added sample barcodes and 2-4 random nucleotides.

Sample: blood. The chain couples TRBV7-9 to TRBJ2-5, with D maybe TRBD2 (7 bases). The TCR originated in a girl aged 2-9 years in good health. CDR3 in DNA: TGTGCCAGCAGCTGGGAGGGGGAGCAGTACTTC. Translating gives CASSWEGEQYF.